Given below is one TCR beta chain in context. Other DNA sequences in the same sample also yield this CDR3. This sample stems from a study of shared clonotypes between healthy human individuals. Produced via immunoSEQ multiplex PCR; TCRdb's table is partial and in-frame only. This table holds more than 2,000,000 clones, 80% to 95% found once. Sequenced sample: naive CD4+ T cells from PBMCs. Documented subset: CD45RA+ positively selected. The receptor was isolated from a man between 18 and 35 years old in good health. Some clones in this sample may be carry-over from other donors' samples.

The CDR3 region is CASSGTANTGELFF. DNA of the CDR3: TGTGCCAGTTCCGGGACAGCTAACACCGGGGAGCTGTTTTTT. The rearrangement links TRBV19 to TRBJ2-2, with TRBD1 identical over 7 bases. From germline, CDR1 is LNHDA and CDR2 SQIVND (reference sequence). The J segment lost 2 bases and the V segment lost 8 bases, leaving 5 bases of the junction unmatched. This CDR3 region has 14 residues.